This TCR beta chain came from a study of beta chain features in type 1 diabetes. Sequencing targeted expressed TCRB transcripts, as all isolated RNA had been reverse transcribed. Sequencing was performed with immunoSEQ multiplex PCR; in TCRdb, only in-frame clones are kept and a portion is missing. The sample lists roughly 400,000 clones, roughly 16% occurring once. Trimming pared 5 bases from V and 1 base from J, leaving 13 bases between. The CDR3 has 15 amino acids. Germline-derived CDR1 and CDR2 are SGHAT and FQNNGV. Whole-study findings and limits: Possibly, sequencing cDNA over-represented cells that had high TCR expression levels. The influence of HLA type on TCRB rearrangement stayed undetermined.

A word on this clone: Its antigen is not identified.

Input material: naive CD4+ T cells from blood. The receptor was derived from a woman aged 18-30 years in good health. V gene TRBV11-2 combines with J gene TRBJ2-3, with D perhaps matching TRBD2 (5 bases). This chain's CDR3 is CASSPLAIGTDTQYF. The CDR3 coding sequence is TGTGCCAGCAGCCCTCTAGCAATAGGCACAGATACGCAGTATTTT.